This is a list of T cell receptor beta chains from one sample in a study of T-cell memory formation after mild COVID-19. TCRdb re-analysed the 5' RACE reads in MiXCR, keeping a single row per CDR3 protein. The data contain around 340,000 distinct CDR3 sequences, over 10% of them seen just once; the ten biggest clones take up about a fifth. The material sequenced was PBMCs or a T cell subset sorted from them (not recorded which). These receptor sequences come from a man aged 18 to 30 who had mild COVID-19 (a few samples of this study predate the infection). Cell type and time point are not known. Each CDR3 is given with its conserved first and last residue. The D gene is left open where the match is weak. The size entry is marked missing in some rows and otherwise reads once, few, many or a size class.

j_gene: TRBJ1-1
abundance: -
v_gene: TRBV5-1
d_gene: -
CDR3aa: CASSLSLGVGRTEAFF
CDR3nt: TGCGCCAGCAGCTTGAGTCTCGGGGTGGGGAGGACTGAAGCTTTCTTT

j_gene: TRBJ1-5
abundance: -
v_gene: TRBV7-2
d_gene: -
CDR3aa: CASSLVGSLGNQPQHF
CDR3nt: TGTGCCAGCAGCTTAGTAGGCAGTTTGGGCAATCAGCCCCAGCATTTT

j_gene: TRBJ2-5
abundance: many
v_gene: TRBV6-6
d_gene: -
CDR3aa: CASSWIQETQYF
CDR3nt: TGTGCCAGCAGTTGGATCCAAGAGACCCAGTACTTC

j_gene: TRBJ2-1
abundance: few
v_gene: TRBV6-1
d_gene: TRBD1
CDR3aa: CASRGAGQDHYEQFF
CDR3nt: TGTGCCAGCAGGGGGGCGGGACAGGATCATTATGAGCAGTTCTTC

j_gene: TRBJ1-3
abundance: -
v_gene: TRBV30
d_gene: -
CDR3aa: CAWQGNSGNTIYF
CDR3nt: TGTGCCTGGCAGGGAAACTCTGGAAACACCATATATTTT

j_gene: TRBJ2-7
abundance: -
v_gene: TRBV27
d_gene: -
CDR3aa: CASSLGRVYEQYF
CDR3nt: TGTGCCAGCAGTTTAGGGCGGGTGTACGAGCAGTACTTC

j_gene: TRBJ1-6
abundance: many
v_gene: TRBV27
d_gene: -
CDR3aa: CASSPQSYSPLHF
CDR3nt: TGTGCCAGCAGCCCCCAGTCTTACTCACCCCTCCACTTT

j_gene: TRBJ2-5
abundance: few
v_gene: TRBV7-2
d_gene: -
CDR3aa: CASSRSRGRETQYF
CDR3nt: TGTGCCAGCAGCCGCAGTCGGGGGCGAGAGACCCAGTACTTC

j_gene: TRBJ2-7
abundance: few
v_gene: TRBV7-9
d_gene: -
CDR3aa: CASSLVTGAGEQYF
CDR3nt: TGTGCCAGCAGCTTAGTTACGGGGGCAGGGGAGCAGTACTTC

j_gene: TRBJ2-2
abundance: -
v_gene: TRBV20-1
d_gene: TRBD2
CDR3aa: CSARESSGTGELFF
CDR3nt: TGCAGTGCTAGAGAATCTAGCGGAACCGGGGAGCTGTTTTTT

j_gene: TRBJ1-1
abundance: few
v_gene: TRBV10-3
d_gene: -
CDR3aa: CAISESLRGGFYMNTEAFF
CDR3nt: TGTGCCATCAGTGAGTCACTAAGGGGAGGATTTTACATGAACACTGAAGCTTTCTTT

j_gene: TRBJ2-1
abundance: many
v_gene: TRBV6-2/TRBV6-3
d_gene: TRBD2
CDR3aa: CAKTSGGISYNEQFF
CDR3nt: TGTGCCAAGACTAGCGGGGGTATCTCCTACAATGAGCAGTTCTTC

j_gene: TRBJ2-3
abundance: many
v_gene: TRBV5-1
d_gene: TRBD2
CDR3aa: CASSLLGGGADTQYF
CDR3nt: TGCGCCAGCAGCCTACTTGGCGGGGGGGCAGATACGCAGTATTTT

j_gene: TRBJ1-5
abundance: -
v_gene: TRBV7-8
d_gene: TRBD1
CDR3aa: CASSSLIDPGQGGNQPQHF
CDR3nt: TGTGCCAGCAGCTCACTGATTGATCCGGGACAGGGGGGGAATCAGCCCCAGCATTTT

j_gene: TRBJ2-5
abundance: -
v_gene: TRBV6-6
d_gene: -
CDR3aa: CASSGGQHQETQYF
CDR3nt: TGTGCCAGCAGCGGGGGACAGCATCAAGAGACCCAGTACTTC

j_gene: TRBJ1-3
abundance: few
v_gene: TRBV12-3/TRBV12-4
d_gene: -
CDR3aa: CASFPGSGNTIYF
CDR3nt: TGTGCCAGCTTCCCGGGGTCTGGAAACACCATATATTTT

j_gene: TRBJ2-5
abundance: many
v_gene: TRBV20-1
d_gene: -
CDR3aa: CSAPGGSGTGETQYF
CDR3nt: TGCAGTGCTCCCGGGGGTAGCGGTACGGGGGAGACCCAGTACTTC

j_gene: TRBJ2-1
abundance: -
v_gene: TRBV6-1
d_gene: TRBD2
CDR3aa: CASSEILAGGIDEQFF
CDR3nt: TGTGCCAGCAGTGAAATTCTAGCGGGGGGTATTGATGAGCAGTTCTTC

j_gene: TRBJ1-4
abundance: few
v_gene: TRBV7-9
d_gene: TRBD1
CDR3aa: CASSLANYRGEDEKLFF
CDR3nt: TGTGCCAGCAGCTTAGCTAACTACAGGGGGGAAGATGAAAAACTGTTTTTT

j_gene: TRBJ2-2
abundance: few
v_gene: TRBV9
d_gene: TRBD1
CDR3aa: CASSVAGTGDTGELFF
CDR3nt: TGTGCCAGCAGCGTAGCCGGGACAGGGGACACCGGGGAGCTGTTTTTT

j_gene: TRBJ2-1
abundance: many
v_gene: TRBV5-1
d_gene: -
CDR3aa: CASSPTQGSSYNEQFF
CDR3nt: TGCGCCAGCAGTCCCACCCAGGGAAGCTCCTACAATGAGCAGTTCTTC

j_gene: TRBJ1-1
abundance: -
v_gene: TRBV29-1
d_gene: -
CDR3aa: CSVDWQGLNTEAFF
CDR3nt: TGCAGCGTTGACTGGCAGGGCTTAAACACTGAAGCTTTCTTT

j_gene: TRBJ2-5
abundance: -
v_gene: TRBV28
d_gene: TRBD1
CDR3aa: CASSSTGAQYF
CDR3nt: TGTGCCAGCAGTTCCACAGGGGCCCAGTACTTC

j_gene: TRBJ1-1
abundance: many
v_gene: TRBV6-2/TRBV6-3
d_gene: -
CDR3aa: CASSPNTEAFF
CDR3nt: TGTGCCAGCTCCCCGAACACTGAAGCTTTCTTT

j_gene: TRBJ2-3
abundance: few
v_gene: TRBV10-1
d_gene: -
CDR3aa: CASSESRVQGAQYF
CDR3nt: TGCGCCAGCAGTGAGTCGAGGGTGCAAGGGGCGCAGTATTTT

j_gene: TRBJ1-5
abundance: few
v_gene: TRBV10-2
d_gene: -
CDR3aa: CASSRGLGALGNQPQHF
CDR3nt: TGCGCCAGCAGCCGAGGGCTAGGGGCACTCGGCAATCAGCCCCAGCATTTT

j_gene: TRBJ1-1
abundance: few
v_gene: TRBV7-2
d_gene: -
CDR3aa: CASSLANFGGNTEAFF
CDR3nt: TGTGCCAGCAGCTTAGCCAACTTTGGTGGGAACACTGAAGCTTTCTTT

j_gene: TRBJ2-4
abundance: few
v_gene: TRBV12-5
d_gene: -
CDR3aa: CASGLGRWAKNIQYF
CDR3nt: TGTGCTAGTGGTTTGGGGAGATGGGCCAAAAACATTCAGTACTTC

j_gene: TRBJ2-1
abundance: -
v_gene: TRBV20-1
d_gene: TRBD2
CDR3aa: CSASLGGDFDEQFF
CDR3nt: TGCAGTGCTAGTTTGGGAGGGGACTTCGATGAGCAGTTCTTC

j_gene: TRBJ2-3
abundance: -
v_gene: TRBV6-5
d_gene: -
CDR3aa: CASSATGADTQYF
CDR3nt: TGTGCCAGCAGTGCTACCGGGGCAGATACGCAGTATTTT

j_gene: TRBJ1-5
abundance: -
v_gene: TRBV6-6
d_gene: -
CDR3aa: CASSHPQQPQHF
CDR3nt: TGTGCCAGCAGTCACCCCCAACAGCCCCAGCATTTT

j_gene: TRBJ2-7
abundance: many
v_gene: TRBV7-9
d_gene: TRBD1
CDR3aa: CASSSKSVRDRFYEQYF
CDR3nt: TGTGCCAGCAGCAGCAAGTCGGTCCGGGACAGGTTCTACGAGCAGTACTTC

j_gene: TRBJ2-6
abundance: -
v_gene: TRBV4-1
d_gene: -
CDR3aa: CASSLDEDRSGANVLTF
CDR3nt: TGCGCCAGCAGCCTTGATGAGGACCGCTCTGGGGCCAACGTCCTGACTTTC

j_gene: TRBJ2-1
abundance: few
v_gene: TRBV6-2/TRBV6-3
d_gene: -
CDR3aa: CASRPPGGRLYNEQFF
CDR3nt: TGTGCCAGCAGGCCCCCCGGGGGACGCTTGTACAATGAGCAGTTCTTC

j_gene: TRBJ2-7
abundance: -
v_gene: TRBV7-9
d_gene: TRBD1
CDR3aa: CASSGTGYVSDEQYF
CDR3nt: TGTGCCAGCTCAGGGACAGGGTACGTCTCAGACGAGCAGTACTTC

j_gene: TRBJ1-1
abundance: -
v_gene: TRBV27
d_gene: -
CDR3aa: CASSLSGAGNTEAFF
CDR3nt: TGTGCCAGCAGTTTATCGGGGGCGGGGAACACTGAAGCTTTCTTT

j_gene: TRBJ1-1
abundance: -
v_gene: TRBV4-2
d_gene: -
CDR3aa: CASSQEPGLRYTEAFF
CDR3nt: TGTGCCAGCAGCCAAGAACCAGGGTTACGGTACACTGAAGCTTTCTTT

j_gene: TRBJ2-5
abundance: many
v_gene: TRBV7-2
d_gene: TRBD1
CDR3aa: CASSTRQGETQYF
CDR3nt: TGTGCCAGCAGCACAAGACAGGGAGAGACCCAGTACTTC

j_gene: TRBJ1-1
abundance: many
v_gene: TRBV12-3/TRBV12-4
d_gene: -
CDR3aa: CASSLGIEAFF
CDR3nt: TGTGCCAGCAGTTTGGGTATTGAAGCTTTCTTT

j_gene: TRBJ2-1
abundance: -
v_gene: TRBV5-4
d_gene: TRBD1
CDR3aa: CASSSGQGIWDEQFF
CDR3nt: TGTGCCAGCAGCTCGGGACAGGGGATATGGGATGAGCAGTTCTTC

j_gene: TRBJ2-1
abundance: few
v_gene: TRBV10-3
d_gene: TRBD2
CDR3aa: CAITAGEGTTYNEQFF
CDR3nt: TGTGCCATCACCGCGGGGGAGGGAACCACCTACAATGAGCAGTTCTTC